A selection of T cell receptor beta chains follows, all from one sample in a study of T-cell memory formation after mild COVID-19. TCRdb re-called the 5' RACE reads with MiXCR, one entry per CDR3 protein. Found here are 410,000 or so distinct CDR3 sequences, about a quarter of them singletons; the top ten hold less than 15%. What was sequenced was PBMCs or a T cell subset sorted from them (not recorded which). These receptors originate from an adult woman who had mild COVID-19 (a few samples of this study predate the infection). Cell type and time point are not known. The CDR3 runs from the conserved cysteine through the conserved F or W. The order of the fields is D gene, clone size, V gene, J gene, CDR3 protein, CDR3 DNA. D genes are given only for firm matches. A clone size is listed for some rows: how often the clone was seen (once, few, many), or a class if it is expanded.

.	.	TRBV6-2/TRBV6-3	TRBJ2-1	CASSYSSIYNEQFF	TGTGCCAGCAGTTACTCGTCAATCTACAATGAGCAGTTCTTC
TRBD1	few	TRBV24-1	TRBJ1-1	CATRMTGGTEAFF	TGTGCCACCAGGATGACAGGGGGGACTGAAGCTTTCTTT
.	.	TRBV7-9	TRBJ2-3	CASSSSRWVTDTQYF	TGTGCCAGCAGCTCCTCTAGATGGGTCACAGATACGCAGTATTTT
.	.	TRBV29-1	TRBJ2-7	CSVLGQASYEQYF	TGCAGCGTTCTAGGCCAAGCCTCCTACGAGCAGTACTTC
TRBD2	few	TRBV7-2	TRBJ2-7	CASSVGLAGGYHEQYF	TGTGCCAGCAGCGTCGGACTAGCGGGAGGCTACCACGAGCAGTACTTC
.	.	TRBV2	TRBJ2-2	CASKREGFGELFF	TGTGCCAGCAAACGGGAAGGTTTCGGGGAGCTGTTTTTT
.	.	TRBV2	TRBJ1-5	CASIGDRRSNQPQHF	TGTGCCAGCATCGGAGACAGGCGTAGCAATCAGCCCCAGCATTTT
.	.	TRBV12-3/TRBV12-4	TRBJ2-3	CASSPSQAGADTQYF	TGTGCCAGCAGTCCCTCGCAGGCGGGCGCAGATACGCAGTATTTT
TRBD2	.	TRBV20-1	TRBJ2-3	CSARVAPTSGYTDTQYF	TGCAGTGCTAGAGTGGCCCCCACTAGCGGATACACAGATACGCAGTATTTT
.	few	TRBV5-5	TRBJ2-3	CASSLRQGGATDTQYF	TGTGCCAGCAGCTTGAGACAGGGCGGGGCCACAGATACGCAGTATTTT
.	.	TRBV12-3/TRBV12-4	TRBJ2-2	CASSLARNTGELFF	TGTGCCAGCAGTTTGGCTAGGAACACCGGGGAGCTGTTTTTT
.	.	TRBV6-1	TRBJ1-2	CASSESRSYGYTF	TGTGCCAGCAGTGAATCGAGGAGCTATGGCTACACCTTC
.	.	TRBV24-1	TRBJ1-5	CATSEPGMDQPQHF	TGTGCCACCAGTGAGCCAGGGATGGATCAGCCCCAGCATTTT
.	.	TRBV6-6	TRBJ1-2	CASSTVGGTNYGYTF	TGTGCCAGCAGTACCGTGGGGGGTACTAACTATGGCTACACCTTC
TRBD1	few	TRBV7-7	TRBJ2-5	CASSTGDRAGETQYF	TGTGCTAGCAGCACGGGGGACAGGGCGGGGGAGACCCAGTACTTC
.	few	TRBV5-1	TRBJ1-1	CASSLEAQGLTEAFF	TGCGCCAGCAGCTTGGAAGCGCAGGGACTAACTGAAGCTTTCTTT
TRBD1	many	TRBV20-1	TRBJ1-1	CSARQGRMNTEAFF	TGCAGTGCAAGACAGGGAAGGATGAACACTGAAGCTTTCTTT
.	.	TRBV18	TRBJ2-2	CASSPPAVAGLAGELFF	TGTGCCAGCTCACCACCAGCAGTGGCAGGTTTGGCCGGGGAGCTGTTTTTT
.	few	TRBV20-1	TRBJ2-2	CSASPPYTGELFF	TGCAGTGCTAGTCCCCCTTACACCGGGGAGCTGTTTTTT
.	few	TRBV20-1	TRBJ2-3	CSASIPDTDTQYF	TGCAGTGCTAGTATCCCGGACACAGATACGCAGTATTTT
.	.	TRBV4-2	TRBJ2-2	CASSQDQDSSTGELFF	TGTGCCAGCAGCCAAGATCAGGACAGCTCCACCGGGGAGCTGTTTTTT
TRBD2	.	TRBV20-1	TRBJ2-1	CSAPIKGGGAWNEQFF	TGCAGTGCTCCTATTAAAGGCGGGGGGGCCTGGAATGAGCAGTTCTTC
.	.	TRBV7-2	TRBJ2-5	CASSSLGSQETQYF	TGTGCCAGCAGCTCCTTGGGATCACAAGAGACCCAGTACTTC
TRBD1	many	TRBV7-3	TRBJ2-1	CASSLLGQGYNEQFF	TGTGCCAGCAGCTTACTGGGACAGGGATACAATGAGCAGTTCTTC
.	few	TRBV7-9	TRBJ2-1	CASSPPGLNNEQFF	TGTGCCAGCAGCCCCCCTGGACTCAACAATGAGCAGTTCTTC
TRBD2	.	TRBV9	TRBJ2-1	CASSIWGLAGSYNEQFF	TGTGCCAGCAGCATATGGGGACTAGCGGGCTCCTACAATGAGCAGTTCTTC
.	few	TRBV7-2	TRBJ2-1	CASSLGQHRHEQFF	TGTGCCAGCAGCTTAGGACAGCACCGTCATGAGCAGTTCTTC